A selection of T cell receptor beta chains follows, all from one sample in a study of T cell responses to AZD1222 COVID-19 vaccine. Using immunoSEQ multiplex PCR, the repertoire was profiled, and TCRdb retains in-frame clones only, with some absent. The sample carries around 130,000 clones, 90% to 95% recorded once. The sequencing here drew on peripheral blood, taken 28 days after the second AZD1222 dose. Source of these receptors: an adult who received the AZD1222 COVID-19 vaccine. Each CDR3 is given without its conserved first and last residue. The order of the fields is D gene, V gene, J gene, CDR3 protein. The D gene is left open where the match is weak.

.	TRBV7-9	TRBJ2-7	ASSLGGNYEQY
TRBD1	TRBV7-9	TRBJ2-5	ASRTGGRSETQY
.	TRBV6-5	TRBJ1-1	ASRPGGGFYTEAF
.	TRBV7-2	TRBJ1-2	ASTSVSYGYT
.	TRBV29-1	TRBJ1-2	SVEDNNGDGYT
.	TRBV28	TRBJ2-6	ASNPDARSGANVLT
.	TRBV10-1	TRBJ2-1	ASSPAGDSPPSYNEQF
.	TRBV7-2	TRBJ2-1	ASSPSLAESSYNEQF
TRBD2	TRBV7-2	TRBJ2-1	ASSLEGSGRGQF
TRBD2	TRBV5-5	TRBJ2-1	ASSPAGGAYNEQF
TRBD1	TRBV13	TRBJ1-4	ASSPGTGYAKKLF
.	TRBV7-9	TRBJ1-1	ASRGPLGEWNTEAF
TRBD1	TRBV7-8	TRBJ2-7	ASSRGQGMEEQY
.	TRBV4-3	TRBJ2-3	ASSQESRRSTDTQY
.	TRBV5-1	TRBJ1-1	ASSLDGMNTEAF
TRBD1	TRBV9	TRBJ1-2	ASSGGTGPRKGYT
.	TRBV7-3	TRBJ2-1	ASSFLTGRYNEQF
.	TRBV19	TRBJ1-5	ASSISRGSNQPQH
.	TRBV5-6	TRBJ1-5	ASSFQVSNQPQH
TRBD1	TRBV7-2	TRBJ1-2	ASSLRQGAHYT
.	TRBV19	TRBJ2-1	ASSTGVSYNEQF
TRBD2	TRBV7-3	TRBJ2-2	ASSLSAGYTGELF
TRBD2	TRBV7-2	TRBJ2-1	ASSTAFGGGNEQF
.	TRBV7-2	TRBJ2-7	ASSSLGGAQGEQY
.	TRBV3-1/TRBV3-2	TRBJ2-2	ASSQQPLYRVDRTGELF
TRBD1	TRBV27	TRBJ2-7	ASSLSHRGPSYEQY
.	TRBV9	TRBJ2-1	ASSGRPGYDEQF
TRBD1	TRBV28	TRBJ1-5	ASSLLRDSHYSNQPQH
.	TRBV2	TRBJ1-3	AILRSSGNTIY
TRBD1	TRBV4-3	TRBJ2-1	ASSPDRGPPGNEQF
.	TRBV7-2	TRBJ1-5	ASSLRWGLGNQPQH
.	TRBV7-2	TRBJ2-3	ASRAGVGNTDTQY